Listed below are T cell receptor beta chains from one sample, sequenced in a study of T-cell memory formation after mild COVID-19. TCRdb reprocessed the 5' RACE reads via MiXCR and lists one record per CDR3 protein. The sample includes about 270,000 distinct CDR3 sequences, more than 15% of them seen just once. The source material was PBMCs or a T cell subset sorted from them (not recorded which). Receptors originate from a man in his late teens or twenties who had mild COVID-19 (a few samples of this study predate the infection). Cell type and time point are not known. The conserved cysteine and the conserved F or W are not part of the CDR3 here. Some rows have no size entry. The others give once, few or many, or a class for an expanded clone.

j_gene,abundance,v_gene,CDR3aa
TRBJ2-3,few,TRBV7-9,ASSGSGSGGRDTQY
TRBJ1-6,.,TRBV28,ASSLRAPGSGSPLH
TRBJ1-1,many,TRBV12-3/TRBV12-4,ASSFTTATNTEAF
TRBJ2-3,few,TRBV6-1,ASSEGGTGTDTQY
TRBJ1-5,.,TRBV6-6,ASSYSRGEQPQH
TRBJ2-1,.,TRBV5-1,ASSLNDEQF
TRBJ1-1,.,TRBV7-9,ASSSEGGDKAF
TRBJ1-3,.,TRBV4-3,ASSQDGNTIY
TRBJ1-2,.,TRBV6-1,ASSEVPGAGGYT
TRBJ1-4,.,TRBV4-1,ASSPSYKGNEKLF
TRBJ1-3,.,TRBV12-3/TRBV12-4,ASSDSRYSGNTIY
TRBJ2-3,few,TRBV20-1,SAPDYRALADTQY
TRBJ2-5,few,TRBV5-4,ASSYTGSQETQY
TRBJ2-5,.,TRBV28,ASSLTWGVREETQY
TRBJ1-2,.,TRBV2,ASSEGQTANYGYT
TRBJ2-1,few,TRBV12-3/TRBV12-4,ASRTGQGLTNEQF
TRBJ1-2,.,TRBV6-5,ASSYPGGAYT
TRBJ2-1,few,TRBV7-2,ASSRGSRPNEQF
TRBJ1-6,many,TRBV25-1,ASSDLTGGRINSPLH
TRBJ2-6,.,TRBV4-2,ASSQQGGPSGANVLT
TRBJ2-7,.,TRBV14,ASSQVEGQATYEQY
TRBJ2-5,many,TRBV9,ASSVGRGPETQY
TRBJ1-2,few,TRBV7-6,ASSPQPGNGYT
TRBJ1-2,.,TRBV20-1,SASPVYGYT
TRBJ2-1,few,TRBV5-1,ASSPLSGGSYNEQF
TRBJ1-2,.,TRBV20-1,SARDRLYDPYGYT
TRBJ2-1,few,TRBV4-1,ASGRPMQAGEQF
TRBJ1-1,few,TRBV29-1,SVEDGQMNTEAF
TRBJ2-5,many,TRBV5-6,ASSFGRGYETQY
TRBJ2-3,.,TRBV4-3,ASSLGGAASTDTQY
TRBJ2-1,.,TRBV5-1,ASSLYANEQF
TRBJ2-3,few,TRBV3-1,ASSQVRGGRTDTQY
TRBJ2-5,many,TRBV7-2,ASSQRWSQETQY
TRBJ2-1,.,TRBV9,ASSVQGGEQF
TRBJ2-1,.,TRBV4-2,ASSQDPIVGGWNEQF
TRBJ2-5,.,TRBV20-1,SAREERGDQETQY
TRBJ2-5,.,TRBV2,ASKQQETQY
TRBJ2-5,.,TRBV11-1,ASSKHREETQY
TRBJ2-5,few,TRBV5-6,ASSLGGRAETQY
TRBJ1-2,.,TRBV6-5,ASGRQEYGYT
TRBJ2-2,many,TRBV28,ASSSAGANTGELF
TRBJ1-2,many,TRBV7-9,ASSRLPNYGYT
TRBJ2-5,.,TRBV7-3,ASSPQGLETQY
TRBJ2-5,.,TRBV7-9,ASSLTSGGHQETQY
TRBJ1-6,.,TRBV7-2,ASSLDRSPLH
TRBJ1-6,.,TRBV7-3,ASSTGQDRPLH
TRBJ2-6,few,TRBV4-3,ASSQAALSGANVLT
TRBJ2-3,.,TRBV5-1,ASSDRTGTTDTQY
TRBJ2-3,.,TRBV7-6,ASSRGGGDTQY
TRBJ2-2,many,TRBV5-1,ASSLGQGNTGELF
TRBJ1-2,.,TRBV4-1,ASSQEVSGWGPLSAGYT
TRBJ1-4,.,TRBV2,ASRPGPSPTNEKLF
TRBJ1-2,.,TRBV25-1,ASSLTGSDGYT
TRBJ2-3,few,TRBV20-1,SAHTGYSADTQY
TRBJ2-1,.,TRBV5-1,ASSSNGDEQF
TRBJ1-2,few,TRBV6-5,ASSPGSYHGYT
TRBJ1-2,.,TRBV7-9,ASSLGRWDSSYYGYT
TRBJ2-3,.,TRBV24-1,ATSESGADTQY
TRBJ2-2,few,TRBV6-5,ASSPDWTYTGELF
TRBJ1-6,few,TRBV6-5,ASSRGGSGNSPLH